This TCR beta chain was sequenced in a study of T cell responses to AZD1222 COVID-19 vaccine. Overall study findings and caveats: Baseline antibody screening turned up just six or seven seropositive AZD1222 recipients. The CD4 TCRs associated with vaccination extended across spike and predominated at 160-218 and 743-854. No day 14 peak samples; only post-peak repertoires were characterized. The donor group comprised mostly white British people and more females; the analysis possibly underestimated clonal diversity.

On this clone itself: Its antigen is undetermined.

Generated by immunoSEQ multiplex PCR, the TCRdb table keeps only in-frame clones and is missing some. The sample carries about 100,000 clones, roughly 90% recorded once. The TCR was taken from an adult in good health. The specimen comprised peripheral blood, sampled on day 0 of AZD1222 vaccination.

CDR3 sequence (DNA): TGTGCCAGCAGTCCCATAGCGGCTTCTAGCACAGATACGCAGTATTTT. Encoded protein: CASSPIAASSTDTQYF. This chain uses TRBV2 with TRBJ2-3; TRBD2 might be the D (6 bases). Germline V CDR1 and CDR2: SNHLY, FYNNEI. Trimming shortened V by 5 bases and J by 0 bases, and 15 bases separated the two germline ends. CDR3 size: 16 residues.